A selection of T cell receptor beta chains follows, all from one sample in a study of T cell changes during pregnancy in multiple sclerosis. The data were produced by immunoSEQ multiplex PCR, yet TCRdb's version contains in-frame clones alone and is incomplete. The table records around 4,000 clones, 70% to 90% of them present only once. This specimen consisted of CD8+ T cells from peripheral blood mononuclear cells, obtained in the first trimester of pregnancy. The receptor source for this set is a female donor in good health, enrolled as a control in a pregnancy study. The CDR3 runs from the conserved cysteine through the conserved F or W. Each record gives: J gene, clone size, V gene, D gene, CDR3 protein, CDR3 DNA. D genes are given only for firm matches. A row's size may be missing; if present it is once, few, many or a size class.

TRBJ2-2 - TRBV6-5 - CASSYNRAGELFF TGTGCCAGCAGTTACAACAGGGCCGGGGAGCTGTTTTTT
TRBJ2-2 - TRBV19 TRBD2 CASSTSGNTGELFF TGTGCCAGTAGTACTAGCGGGAACACCGGGGAGCTGTTTTTT
TRBJ2-2 - TRBV27 - CASSLTGVLNTGELFF TGTGCCAGCAGTTTAACGGGGGTATTGAACACCGGGGAGCTGTTTTTT
TRBJ1-1 - TRBV7-9 TRBD1 CASNMMDRGEAFF TGTGCCAGCAACATGATGGACAGGGGGGAAGCTTTCTTT
TRBJ2-3 - TRBV6-4 TRBD1 CASSDRTGAADTQYF TGTGCCAGCAGTGACCGGACAGGGGCGGCAGATACGCAGTATTTT
TRBJ1-4 - TRBV19 TRBD1 CASSPRDRSSEKLFF TGTGCCAGTAGTCCCCGGGACAGAAGTAGTGAAAAACTGTTTTTT
TRBJ1-3 - TRBV30 - CARGGNTIYF TGTGCCCGGGGGGGAAACACCATATATTTT
TRBJ2-4 - TRBV4-3 TRBD2 CASSQDLPSGLLAGPPYF TGCGCCAGCAGCCAAGATCTCCCGTCGGGCCTCCTAGCGGGCCCTCCATACTTC
TRBJ2-5 - TRBV6-5 - CASSQWGHRETQYF TGTGCCAGCAGTCAGTGGGGACACCGAGAGACCCAGTACTTC
TRBJ2-5 - TRBV5-1 TRBD1 CASSSIRGTLETQYF TGCGCCAGCAGCTCAATCAGGGGGACCCTAGAGACCCAGTACTTC
TRBJ2-5 - TRBV9 TRBD1 CASSVEGQNLRETQYF TGTGCCAGCAGCGTAGAGGGACAGAACCTAAGGGAGACCCAGTACTTC
TRBJ1-1 - TRBV27 TRBD1 CASSTLGQANTEAFF TGTGCCAGCAGTACCCTGGGACAGGCGAACACTGAAGCTTTCTTT
TRBJ1-4 - TRBV30 - CAWRVVNGEKLFF TGTGCCTGGAGGGTAGTTAACGGTGAAAAACTGTTTTTT
TRBJ1-2 - TRBV7-2 - CASSTGGGVPGYTF TGTGCCAGCAGCACGGGGGGGGGCGTCCCTGGCTACACCTTC
TRBJ2-5 - TRBV7-8 TRBD2 CASSLVVAGVGTQYF TGTGCCAGCAGCTTAGTGGTAGCGGGAGTGGGGACCCAGTACTTC
TRBJ2-1 - TRBV27 TRBD2 CASSMTSGEQFF TGTGCCAGCAGTATGACTAGCGGTGAGCAGTTCTTC
TRBJ2-6 once TRBV28 - CASSAAILTQSRANVLTF TGTGCCAGCAGTGCTGCCATCTTGACACAAAGTCGGGCCAACGTCCTGACTTTC
TRBJ2-3 - TRBV19 - CASGDSTDTQYF TGTGCCTCAGGGGACAGCACAGATACGCAGTATTTT
TRBJ2-6 once TRBV30 TRBD2 CAWERGAGANVLTF TGTGCCTGGGAGCGGGGAGCTGGGGCCAACGTCCTGACTTTC
TRBJ2-7 - TRBV5-6 TRBD2 CASSWVASGLAEYEQYF TGTGCCAGCAGCTGGGTGGCGTCGGGACTAGCGGAGTACGAGCAGTACTTC
TRBJ1-5 - TRBV4-2 - CASSQEGPGSNQPQHF TGTGCCAGCAGCCAAGAAGGTCCAGGGAGCAATCAGCCCCAGCATTTT
TRBJ2-7 - TRBV5-5 - CASSPMLGGLQEQYF TGTGCCAGCAGCCCTATGCTGGGTGGGCTTCAAGAGCAGTACTTC
TRBJ2-1 - TRBV7-6 TRBD2 CASSRLAGGQGEQFF TGTGCCAGCAGCCGTCTAGCGGGGGGCCAGGGTGAGCAGTTCTTC
TRBJ2-5 - TRBV5-1 TRBD2 CASSLVASGGSQETQYF TGCGCCAGCAGCTTGGTTGCTAGCGGGGGGTCGCAAGAGACCCAGTACTTC
TRBJ2-2 - TRBV10-3 - CAISEIDGELFF TGTGCCATCAGTGAAATAGACGGGGAGCTGTTTTTT
TRBJ1-4 once TRBV6-1 TRBD1 CASSPYRGPNEKLFF TGTGCCAGCAGTCCCTACAGGGGCCCGAATGAAAAACTGTTTTTT
TRBJ1-2 - TRBV27 - CASRGGAGYTF TGTGCCAGCAGGGGTGGGGCTGGCTACACCTTC
TRBJ2-5 - TRBV27 TRBD2 CASSLLSAGGRETQYF TGTGCCAGCAGTTTATTGTCGGCGGGAGGGCGAGAGACCCAGTACTTC
TRBJ2-1 - TRBV13 - CASSESNEQFF TGTGCCAGCAGCGAGAGCAATGAGCAGTTCTTC
TRBJ1-1 - TRBV10-3 TRBD1 CASGTGVGDTEAFF TGTGCCAGCGGGACAGGGGTTGGTGACACTGAAGCTTTCTTT
TRBJ2-7 - TRBV19 - CASGADKSYEQYF TGTGCCAGTGGGGCGGACAAATCCTACGAGCAGTACTTC
TRBJ1-2 - TRBV6-1 - CASSESGYGYTF TGTGCCAGCAGTGAATCGGGCTATGGCTACACCTTC
TRBJ2-3 - TRBV6-4 - CASSDSTDSSTDTQYF TGTGCCAGCAGTGACTCGACGGACAGCAGCACAGATACGCAGTATTTT
TRBJ2-2 - TRBV27 TRBD2 CASSLSKREGTGELFF TGTGCCAGCAGTTTATCCAAGCGGGAGGGCACCGGGGAGCTGTTTTTT
TRBJ1-1 - TRBV6-5 - CASSYNNRAGNTEAFF TGTGCCAGCAGTTATAACAACAGGGCAGGGAACACTGAAGCTTTCTTT
TRBJ1-2 once TRBV9 - CASSAGDGYGYTF TGTGCCAGCAGCGCAGGGGATGGCTATGGCTACACCTTC
TRBJ1-2 - TRBV5-6 - CASSSFDYGYTF TGTGCCAGCAGCTCCTTTGACTATGGCTACACCTTC
TRBJ2-2 - TRBV4-1 TRBD1 CASSQVGTGGRGGELFF TGCGCCAGCAGCCAAGTGGGGACAGGGGGCAGGGGCGGGGAGCTGTTTTTT
TRBJ2-1 - TRBV6-6 - CASSYSGGLDEQFF TGTGCCAGCAGTTACTCTGGGGGCTTAGATGAGCAGTTCTTC
TRBJ2-5 once TRBV10-1 - CAPMGGGGQETQYF TGCGCCCCCATGGGGGGGGGCGGGCAAGAGACCCAGTACTTC
TRBJ1-5 - TRBV19 - CASSEGWTANQPQHF TGTGCCAGTAGTGAAGGGTGGACTGCGAATCAGCCCCAGCATTTT
TRBJ2-2 - TRBV29-1 TRBD1 CSVEGQESGELFF TGCAGCGTTGAGGGACAGGAAAGCGGGGAGCTGTTTTTT
TRBJ2-2 - TRBV2 TRBD1 CASRPDRVLTGELFF TGTGCCAGCAGACCCGACAGGGTCCTCACCGGGGAGCTGTTTTTT
TRBJ1-2 - TRBV19 TRBD1 CASSFRDRVYGYTF TGTGCCAGTAGTTTTCGGGACAGGGTTTATGGCTACACCTTC
TRBJ1-2 once TRBV19 - CASSIAGPPSSYGYTF TGTGCCAGTAGTATCGCGGGACCCCCCTCCTCGTATGGCTACACCTTC
TRBJ2-7 once TRBV19 - CASRPPGAYEQYF TGTGCCAGTAGACCCCCAGGGGCGTACGAGCAGTACTTC
TRBJ1-5 - TRBV6-1 TRBD1 CASSEEGQGGQPQHF TGTGCCAGCAGTGAAGAAGGGCAGGGGGGTCAGCCCCAGCATTTT
TRBJ2-1 - TRBV11-1 - CASSLQRQRYNEQFF TGTGCCAGCAGCCTCCAGCGGCAGCGCTACAATGAGCAGTTCTTC
TRBJ1-4 - TRBV19 - CASSAGEAHVEKLFF TGTGCCAGTAGTGCCGGCGAAGCGCACGTAGAAAAACTGTTTTTT